This paragraph reports one T cell receptor beta chain. What it binds is unknown. Noted time point: recipient sample about 28 days before transplant, after cytoreduction. Blood collection times were about day -28 and days 30, 100, 180 posttransplant. The data belong to a study of T cell clonotyping in hematopoietic cell transplantation. Turning to the study itself: Pretransplant recipient samples were taken after cytoreduction. Points from the study as a whole: Without cell sorting, CD4 versus CD8 contributions remain unresolved. Pathologically expanded recipient clonotypes increased progressively from day 30 to day 180 as diversity fell.

The CDR3 is 15 residues long. Germline V gene lookup returns CDR1 SGHRS and CDR2 YFSETQ. The V end was cut by 4 bases, the J end by 1 base, with 14 bases between. TCRdb keeps only in-frame clones here, not all; method: immunoSEQ multiplex PCR. The sample records 25,000 to 30,000 clones, about four fifths being singletons. The TCR originated in a man in his forties with acute myeloid leukemia. Some clones in this sample may be carry-over from other donors' samples. V gene TRBV5-1 combines with J gene TRBJ2-5; D ambiguous. Sequencing was performed on peripheral blood mononuclear cells, taken before stem cell transplant. CDR3 DNA sequence: TGCGCCAGCAGCCTGGAAGTACTGGGCCAAGAGACCCAGTACTTC. It codes for CASSLEVLGQETQYF.